The rows below give T cell receptor beta chains drawn from one sample of a study of T cells in Graves' hyperthyroidism and ophthalmopathy. TCRdb analysed the multiplex PCR reads with MiXCR anew, one entry per CDR3 protein. The table lists a few hundred thousand distinct CDR3 sequences, about 14% of them singletons, with around 20% in the top ten. The material sequenced was blood. These TCRs come from a woman in her twenties or thirties with Graves' ophthalmopathy. Both conserved end residues are trimmed from each CDR3. The order of the fields is V gene, CDR3 protein.

TRBV7-9 ASSLVLDRGLF
TRBV7-8 ASSLGGGDYGYT
TRBV11-2 ASSSPAGVTGELF
TRBV7-2 ASSRRTVQETQY
TRBV19 ASTPYRRLYGYT
TRBV24-1 ATSDPKEPYGYT
TRBV9 ASSAELDRPGNTIY
TRBV12-3/TRBV12-4 ASSYPGGTGASPLH
TRBV19 ASSIAGDTGELF
TRBV20-1 SARDRRQGYGYT
TRBV28 ASSLNRGLGYT
TRBV7-7 ASSEQGADEQF
TRBV2 ASRAGTGGNQPQH
TRBV20-1 SANFDGTDTQY
TRBV11-3 ASSSIIGGNTEAF
TRBV24-1 ATSDAGQGNYGYT
TRBV30 AWCGTFGNTIY
TRBV12-3/TRBV12-4 ASSSGQGFYNEQF
TRBV15 ATSRDLPSPGSSTEAF
TRBV7-3 ASSLAQKDTQY
TRBV6-5 ASSSEGRGTQY
TRBV6-1 ASSSPGQTMNTEAF
TRBV25-1 ATNPSGTNGYT
TRBV28 ASRAPGGIYGYT
TRBV10-2 ASSEGRGTEAF
TRBV20-1 SVPRSGLSGGRTDTQY
TRBV13 ASRSRGVETQY
TRBV9 ASSGGQGPYEQY
TRBV4-2 ASSPVRMGNRNGELF
TRBV12-3/TRBV12-4 ASREGIGTGELF
TRBV28 ASSLLPSGRTGELF
TRBV28 ASSHRGRSYEQY
TRBV15 ATSRARRSGQF
TRBV6-6 ASSYRRNTEAF
TRBV20-1 SAREAGPGNQPQH
TRBV20-1 SARIAGQTGELF
TRBV11-2 ASTLHGGTEAF
TRBV6-4 ASSEGDTGELF
TRBV7-2 ASRRTGGGTYNSPLH
TRBV7-8 ASSLGGSYTGELF
TRBV2 ASSEERRGQYYEQY
TRBV12-3/TRBV12-4 ASGQGVQETQY
TRBV7-6 ASSPGQGARSNQPQH
TRBV4-1 ASSQFILDSKNIQY